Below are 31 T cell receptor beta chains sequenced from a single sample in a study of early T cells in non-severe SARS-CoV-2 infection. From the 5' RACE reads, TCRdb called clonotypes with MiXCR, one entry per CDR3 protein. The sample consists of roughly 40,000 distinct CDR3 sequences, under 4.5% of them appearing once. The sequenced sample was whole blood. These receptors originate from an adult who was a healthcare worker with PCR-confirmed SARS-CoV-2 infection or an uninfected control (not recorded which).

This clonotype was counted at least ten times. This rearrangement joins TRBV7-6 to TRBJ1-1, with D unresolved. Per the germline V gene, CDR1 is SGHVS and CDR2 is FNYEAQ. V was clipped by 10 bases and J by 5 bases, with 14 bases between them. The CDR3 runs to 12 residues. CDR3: CATKNPRTEAFF. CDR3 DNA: TGTGCCACCAAAAACCCGAGGACTGAAGCTTTCTTT. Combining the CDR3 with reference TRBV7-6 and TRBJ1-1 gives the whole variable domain GAGVSQSPRYKVTKRGQDVALRCDPISGHVSLYWYRQALGQGPEFLTYFNYEAQQDKSGLPNDRFSAERPEGSISTLTIQRTEQRDSAMYRCATKNPRTEAFFGQGTRLTVV.

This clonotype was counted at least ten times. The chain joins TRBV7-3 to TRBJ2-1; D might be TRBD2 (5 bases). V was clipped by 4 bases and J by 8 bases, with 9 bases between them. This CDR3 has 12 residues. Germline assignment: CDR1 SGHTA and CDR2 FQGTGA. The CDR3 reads CASSSLSDEQFF. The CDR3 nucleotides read TGTGCCAGCAGCTCGCTTAGCGATGAGCAGTTCTTC. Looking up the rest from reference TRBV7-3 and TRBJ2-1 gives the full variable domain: GAGVSQTPSNKVTEKGKYVELRCDPISGHTALYWYRQSLGQGPEFLIYFQGTGAADDSGLPNDRFFAVRPEGSVSTLKIQRTERGDSAVYLCASSSLSDEQFFGPGTRLTVL.

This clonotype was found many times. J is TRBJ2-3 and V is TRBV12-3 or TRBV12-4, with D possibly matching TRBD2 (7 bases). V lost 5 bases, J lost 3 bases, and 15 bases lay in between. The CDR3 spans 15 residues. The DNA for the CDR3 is TGTGCCAGCAGTCATGGGGGGGGGCGTACAGATACGCAGTATTTT. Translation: CASSHGGGRTDTQYF.

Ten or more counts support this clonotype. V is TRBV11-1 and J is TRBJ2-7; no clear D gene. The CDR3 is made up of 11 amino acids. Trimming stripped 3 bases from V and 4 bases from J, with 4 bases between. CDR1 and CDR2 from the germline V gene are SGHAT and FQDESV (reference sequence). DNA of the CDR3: TGTGCCAGCAGCTTGCGGTACGAGCAGTACTTC. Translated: CASSLRYEQYF.

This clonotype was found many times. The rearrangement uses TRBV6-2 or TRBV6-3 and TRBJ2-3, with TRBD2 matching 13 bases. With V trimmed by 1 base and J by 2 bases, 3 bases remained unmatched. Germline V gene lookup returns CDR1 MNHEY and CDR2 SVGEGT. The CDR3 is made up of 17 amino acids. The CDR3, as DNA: TGTGCCAGCAGTTACTGGGGACTAGCGGGGCTCACAGATACGCAGTATTTT. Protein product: CASSYWGLAGLTDTQYF.

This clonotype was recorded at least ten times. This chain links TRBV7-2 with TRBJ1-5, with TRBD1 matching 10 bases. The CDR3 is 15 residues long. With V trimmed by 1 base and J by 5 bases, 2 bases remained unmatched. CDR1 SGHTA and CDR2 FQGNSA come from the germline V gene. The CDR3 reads CASSLGTGGYQPQHF. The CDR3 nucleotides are TGTGCCAGCAGCTTAGGGACAGGGGGTTATCAGCCCCAGCATTTT. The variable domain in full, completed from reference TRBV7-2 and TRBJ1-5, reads GAGVSQSPSNKVTEKGKDVELRCDPISGHTALYWYRQSLGQGLEFLIYFQGNSAPDKSGLPSDRFSAERTGGSVSTLTIQRTQQEDSAVYLCASSLGTGGYQPQHFGDGTRLSIL.

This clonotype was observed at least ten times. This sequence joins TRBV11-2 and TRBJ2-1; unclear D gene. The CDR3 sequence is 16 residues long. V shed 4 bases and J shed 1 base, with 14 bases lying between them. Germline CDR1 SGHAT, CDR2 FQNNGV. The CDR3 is CASSSLRPVSYNEQFF. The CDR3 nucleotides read TGTGCCAGCAGCTCTTTACGCCCGGTTTCCTACAATGAGCAGTTCTTC.

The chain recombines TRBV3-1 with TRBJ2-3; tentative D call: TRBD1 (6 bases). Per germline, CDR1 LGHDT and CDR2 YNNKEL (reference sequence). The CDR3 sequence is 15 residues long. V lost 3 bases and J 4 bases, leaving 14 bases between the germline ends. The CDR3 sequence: CASSHSGETADTQYF. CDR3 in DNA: TGTGCCAGCAGCCACTCAGGGGAGACGGCAGATACGCAGTATTTT.

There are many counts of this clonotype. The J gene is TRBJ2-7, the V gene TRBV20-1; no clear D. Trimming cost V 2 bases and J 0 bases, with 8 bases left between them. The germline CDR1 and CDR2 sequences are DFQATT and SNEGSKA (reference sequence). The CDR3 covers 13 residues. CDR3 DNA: TGCAGTGCTAGAAGAGCAAACTCCTACGAGCAGTACTTC. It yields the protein CSARRANSYEQYF.

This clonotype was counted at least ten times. The chain's CDR3 is CASSRGRLNEKLFF. Written as DNA, the CDR3 is TGTGCCAGCAGCCGTGGCCGGCTAAATGAAAAACTGTTTTTT. The chain links TRBV6-5 to TRBJ1-4, with D unresolved. The germline V and J ends were trimmed by 6 bases and 5 bases, with 13 bases remaining between them. Germline CDR1 and CDR2: MNHEY and SVGAGI. This CDR3 is 14 amino acids long.

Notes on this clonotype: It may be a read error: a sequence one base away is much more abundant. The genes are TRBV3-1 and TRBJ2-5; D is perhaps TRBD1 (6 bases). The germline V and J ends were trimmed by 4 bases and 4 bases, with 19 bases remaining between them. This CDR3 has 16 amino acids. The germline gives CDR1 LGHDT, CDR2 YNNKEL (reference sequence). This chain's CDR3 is CASSRLARGSPETQYF. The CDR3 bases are TGTGCCAGCAGCCGATTAGCGAGGGGGTCCCCAGAGACCCAGTACTTC.

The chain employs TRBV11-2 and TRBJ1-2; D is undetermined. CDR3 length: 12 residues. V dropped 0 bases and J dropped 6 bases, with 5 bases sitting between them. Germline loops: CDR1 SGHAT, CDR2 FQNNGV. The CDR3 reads CASSLEGNGYTF. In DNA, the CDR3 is TGTGCCAGCAGCTTAGAAGGGAATGGCTACACCTTC.

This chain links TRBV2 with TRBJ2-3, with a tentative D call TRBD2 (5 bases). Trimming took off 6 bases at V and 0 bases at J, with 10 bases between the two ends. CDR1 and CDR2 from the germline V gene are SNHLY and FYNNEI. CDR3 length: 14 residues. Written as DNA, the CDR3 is TGTGCCAGCAGGAGGGAATCCAGCACAGATACGCAGTATTTT. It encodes CASRRESSTDTQYF.

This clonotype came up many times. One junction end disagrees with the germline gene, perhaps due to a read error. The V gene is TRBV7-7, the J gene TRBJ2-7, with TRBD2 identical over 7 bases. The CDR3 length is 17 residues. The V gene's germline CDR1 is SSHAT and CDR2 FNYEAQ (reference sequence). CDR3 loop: CASSPPGGGKRSNEQYF. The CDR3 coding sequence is TGTGCTAGCAGCCCCCCGGGAGGAGGGAAGAGAAGCAACGAGCAGTACTTC.

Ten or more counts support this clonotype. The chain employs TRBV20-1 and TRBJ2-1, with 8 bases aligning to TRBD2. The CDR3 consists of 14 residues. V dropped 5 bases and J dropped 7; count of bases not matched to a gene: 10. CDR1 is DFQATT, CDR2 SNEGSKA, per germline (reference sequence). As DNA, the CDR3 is TGCAGTGCTCTTACTAGCGGAAGGGGTAATGAGCAGTTCTTC. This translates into CSALTSGRGNEQFF.

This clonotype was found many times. For the CDR3, the DNA is TGTGCCAGCAGCTTCCGGGGGGCTGGAAACACCATATATTTT. It yields the protein CASSFRGAGNTIYF. The chain links TRBV7-9 to TRBJ1-3; a weak D match, TRBD1 (5 bases). V lost 3 bases and J 2 bases, leaving 8 bases between the germline ends. This CDR3 spans 14 amino acids. The V gene's germline CDR1 is SEHNR and CDR2 FQNEAQ (reference sequence).

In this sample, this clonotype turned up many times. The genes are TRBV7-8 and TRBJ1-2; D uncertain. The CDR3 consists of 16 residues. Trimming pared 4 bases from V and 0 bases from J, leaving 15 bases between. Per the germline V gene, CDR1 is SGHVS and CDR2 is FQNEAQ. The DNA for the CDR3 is TGTGCCAGCAGCTCCGGGCCTAGAGGAGCTAACTATGGCTACACCTTC. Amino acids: CASSSGPRGANYGYTF.

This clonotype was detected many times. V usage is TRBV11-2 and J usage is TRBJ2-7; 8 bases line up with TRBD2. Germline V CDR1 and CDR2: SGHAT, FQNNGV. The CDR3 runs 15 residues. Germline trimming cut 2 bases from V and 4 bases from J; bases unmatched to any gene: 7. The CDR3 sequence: CASSLYRGGTYEQYF. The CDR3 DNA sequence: TGTGCCAGCAGCTTATACCGGGGGGGCACGTACGAGCAGTACTTC.

In DNA form, the CDR3 reads TGCAGCCGGACTTCCTACAATGAGCAGTTCTTC. Translation gives CSRTSYNEQFF. The rearrangement links TRBV29-1 to TRBJ2-1; TRBD2 might be the D (5 bases). CDR3 length: 11 amino acids. The germline V gene encodes CDR1 SQVTM and CDR2 ANQGSEA. V lost 8 bases and J 1 base, leaving 6 bases between the germline ends.

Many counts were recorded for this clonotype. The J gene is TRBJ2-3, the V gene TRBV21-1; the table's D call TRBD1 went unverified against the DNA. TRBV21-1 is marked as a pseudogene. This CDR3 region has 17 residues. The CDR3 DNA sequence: TGTGCCAGCAGCTTCCTAAGGTGGGGCGGGAGCACAGATACGCAGTATTTT. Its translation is CASSFLRWGGSTDTQYF.

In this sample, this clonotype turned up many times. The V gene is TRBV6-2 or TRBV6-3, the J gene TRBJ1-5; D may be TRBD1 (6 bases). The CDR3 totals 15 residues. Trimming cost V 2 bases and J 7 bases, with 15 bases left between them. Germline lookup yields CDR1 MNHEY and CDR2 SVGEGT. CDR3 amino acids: CASSYARGGEQPQHF. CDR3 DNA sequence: TGTGCCAGCAGTTACGCCCGGGGGGGCGAACAGCCCCAGCATTTT.

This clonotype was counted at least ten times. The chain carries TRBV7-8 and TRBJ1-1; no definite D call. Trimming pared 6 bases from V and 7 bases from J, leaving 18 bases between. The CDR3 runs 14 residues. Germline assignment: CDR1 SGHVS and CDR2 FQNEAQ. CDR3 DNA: TGTGCCAGCAGTACCCCAGAGGGTGTCCGTGAAGCTTTCTTT. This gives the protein CASSTPEGVREAFF.

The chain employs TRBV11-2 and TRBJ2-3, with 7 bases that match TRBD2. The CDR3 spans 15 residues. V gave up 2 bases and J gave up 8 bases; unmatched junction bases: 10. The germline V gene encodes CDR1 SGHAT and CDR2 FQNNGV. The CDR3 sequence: CASSLSSGREGTQYF. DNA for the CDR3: TGTGCCAGCAGCTTATCAAGCGGAAGGGAGGGTACGCAGTATTTT.

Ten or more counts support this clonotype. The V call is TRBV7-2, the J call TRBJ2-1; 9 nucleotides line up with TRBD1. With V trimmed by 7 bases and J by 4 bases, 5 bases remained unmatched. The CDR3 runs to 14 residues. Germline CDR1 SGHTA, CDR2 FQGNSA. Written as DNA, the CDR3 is TGTGCCAGCACGGACAGGGGCCGTTACAATGAGCAGTTCTTC. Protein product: CASTDRGRYNEQFF.

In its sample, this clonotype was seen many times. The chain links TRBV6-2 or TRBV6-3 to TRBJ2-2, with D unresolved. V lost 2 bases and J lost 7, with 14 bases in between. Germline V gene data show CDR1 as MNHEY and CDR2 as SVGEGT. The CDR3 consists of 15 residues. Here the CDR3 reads CASSYAGGSNGELFF. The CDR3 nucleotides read TGTGCCAGCAGTTACGCCGGCGGATCGAACGGGGAGCTGTTTTTT.

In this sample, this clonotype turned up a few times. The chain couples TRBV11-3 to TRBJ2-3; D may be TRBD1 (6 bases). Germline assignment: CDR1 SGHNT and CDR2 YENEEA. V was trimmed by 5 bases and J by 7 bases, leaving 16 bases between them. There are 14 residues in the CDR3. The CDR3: CASSPDSGANTQYF. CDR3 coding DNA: TGTGCCAGCAGCCCAGACTCAGGGGCAAATACGCAGTATTTT.

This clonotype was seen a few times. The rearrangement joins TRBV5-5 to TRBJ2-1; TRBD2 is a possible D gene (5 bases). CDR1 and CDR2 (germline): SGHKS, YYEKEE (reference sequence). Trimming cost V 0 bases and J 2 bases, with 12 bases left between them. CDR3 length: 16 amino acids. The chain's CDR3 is CASSLVWARAYNEQFF. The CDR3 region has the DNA TGTGCCAGCAGCTTGGTGTGGGCGAGGGCCTACAATGAGCAGTTCTTC. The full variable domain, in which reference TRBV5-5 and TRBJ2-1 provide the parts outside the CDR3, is DAGVTQSPTHLIKTRGQQVTLRCSPISGHKSVSWYQQVLGQGPQFIFQYYEKEERGRGNFPDRFSARQFPNYSSELNVNALLLGDSALYLCASSLVWARAYNEQFFGPGTRLTVL.

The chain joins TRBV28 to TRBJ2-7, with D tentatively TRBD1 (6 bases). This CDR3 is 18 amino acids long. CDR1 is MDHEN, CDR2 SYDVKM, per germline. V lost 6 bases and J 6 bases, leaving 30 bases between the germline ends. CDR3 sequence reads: CASSLLPGAGFIVSEQYF. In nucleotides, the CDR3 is TGTGCCAGCAGCCTCTTGCCAGGGGCCGGGTTTATAGTATCCGAGCAGTACTTC.

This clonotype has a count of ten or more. Here the CDR3 DNA reads TGTGCCAGCACCTGGCAGGGGGCTGATTCACCCCTCCACTTT. Translation: CASTWQGADSPLHF. The chain has TRBV2 and TRBJ1-6; 8 bases align to TRBD1. The V gene end was trimmed by 7 bases and the J gene end by 8 bases; junction bases not matched to a gene: 7. Germline V gene data show CDR1 as SNHLY and CDR2 as FYNNEI. This CDR3 region has 14 residues.

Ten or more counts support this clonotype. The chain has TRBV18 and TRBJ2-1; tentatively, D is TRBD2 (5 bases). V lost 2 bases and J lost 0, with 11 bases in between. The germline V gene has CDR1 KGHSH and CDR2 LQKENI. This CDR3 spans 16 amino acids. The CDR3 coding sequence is TGTGCCAGCTCACCATCCCTGGGGAGCTCCTACAATGAGCAGTTCTTC. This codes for CASSPSLGSSYNEQFF.

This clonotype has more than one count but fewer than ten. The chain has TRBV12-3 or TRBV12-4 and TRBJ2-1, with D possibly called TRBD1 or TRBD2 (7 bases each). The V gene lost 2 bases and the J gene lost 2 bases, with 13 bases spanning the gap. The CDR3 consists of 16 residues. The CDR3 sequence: CASSLRQGGPYNEQFF. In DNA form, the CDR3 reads TGTGCCAGCAGTTTAAGGCAGGGGGGGCCCTACAATGAGCAGTTCTTC.